The source of this T cell receptor (beta chain) is a study of CD8 T cells in ankylosing spondylitis. The V gene's germline CDR1 is SGHTA and CDR2 FQGNSA. V shed 1 base and J shed 3 bases, with 4 bases lying between them. CDR3 length: 13 amino acids. TCRdb reprocessed the 5' RACE reads with MiXCR, giving one entry per CDR3 protein. The sample has about 130,000 distinct CDR3 sequences, around 7.9% seen once. This clonotype was seen more than once but under ten times. What it binds is unknown. Study-wide results and limits: A motif of roughly 8 highly homologous TCR beta variants was seen as apparently characteristic of ankylosing spondylitis blood.

This receptor was obtained from a female donor with ankylosing spondylitis or in good health (not recorded which). The chain links TRBV7-2 to TRBJ1-5; no clear D gene. The specimen was blood, either unsorted or a sorted T cell fraction (not recorded which). This chain's CDR3 is CASSLGYNQPQHF. The CDR3 DNA sequence: TGTGCCAGCAGCTTAGGTTACAATCAGCCCCAGCATTTT.